Listed below are T cell receptor beta chains from one sample, sequenced in a study of blood T cell repertoires in COVID-19. Generated by immunoSEQ multiplex PCR, the TCRdb table keeps only in-frame clones and is missing some. Of 170,000 or so clones listed, more than 75% are singletons. The sample taken for sequencing was PBMCs or T cells enriched from blood (not recorded which). Every receptor here comes from a woman between 50 and 59 years old who had recovered from COVID-19. CDR3s include the opening cysteine and the closing phenylalanine or tryptophan. Each record gives: D gene, clone size, J gene, V gene, CDR3 protein, CDR3 DNA. A D gene is named only where the DNA matches it firmly. Only part of the rows carry a size: once, few, many, or a class if the clone is expanded.

d_gene: .; abundance: .; j_gene: TRBJ1-3; v_gene: TRBV19; CDR3aa: CASSTTDSAGNTIYF; CDR3nt: TGTGCCAGTAGCACCACGGACAGCGCTGGAAACACCATATATTTT
d_gene: .; abundance: .; j_gene: TRBJ2-5; v_gene: TRBV13; CDR3aa: CASSKQGSRGTQYF; CDR3nt: TGTGCCAGCAGCAAGCAGGGGTCAAGAGGGACCCAGTACTTC
d_gene: TRBD2; abundance: .; j_gene: TRBJ2-3; v_gene: TRBV30; CDR3aa: CASWTSGTDTQYF; CDR3nt: TGTGCCAGTTGGACTAGCGGCACAGATACGCAGTATTTT
d_gene: .; abundance: once; j_gene: TRBJ1-6; v_gene: TRBV20-1; CDR3aa: CSASNFRGGDLNSPLHF; CDR3nt: TGCAGTGCTAGTAATTTTCGCGGTGGCGATTTAAATTCACCCCTCCACTTT
d_gene: TRBD2; abundance: .; j_gene: TRBJ2-3; v_gene: TRBV10-2; CDR3aa: CASSPTSGSDDTQYF; CDR3nt: TGCGCCAGCAGTCCGACTAGCGGGAGTGACGATACGCAGTATTTT
d_gene: .; abundance: .; j_gene: TRBJ1-2; v_gene: TRBV19; CDR3aa: CASSIGRGDGYTF; CDR3nt: TGTGCCAGTAGTATAGGACGGGGAGACGGCTACACCTTC
d_gene: TRBD1; abundance: .; j_gene: TRBJ1-4; v_gene: TRBV19; CDR3aa: CASSGQGALNEKLFF; CDR3nt: TGTGCCAGTAGCGGACAGGGGGCGCTAAATGAAAAACTGTTTTTT
d_gene: .; abundance: .; j_gene: TRBJ2-3; v_gene: TRBV11-3; CDR3aa: CASSSGGKTDTQYF; CDR3nt: TGTGCCAGCAGTAGCGGAGGGAAGACAGATACGCAGTATTTT
d_gene: TRBD1; abundance: .; j_gene: TRBJ1-5; v_gene: TRBV23-1; CDR3aa: CASRLNRGGQPQHF; CDR3nt: TGCGCCAGCAGACTCAACAGGGGTGGTCAGCCCCAGCATTTT
d_gene: TRBD1; abundance: .; j_gene: TRBJ2-3; v_gene: TRBV24-1; CDR3aa: CATSEDRGVDTQYF; CDR3nt: TGTGCCACCAGTGAGGACAGGGGGGTAGATACGCAGTATTTT
d_gene: .; abundance: .; j_gene: TRBJ1-4; v_gene: TRBV5-1; CDR3aa: CASSLLDQREKLFF; CDR3nt: TGCGCCAGCAGCTTGCTAGATCAGAGGGAAAAACTGTTTTTT
d_gene: .; abundance: .; j_gene: TRBJ1-1; v_gene: TRBV29-1; CDR3aa: CSVTQGNTEAFF; CDR3nt: TGCAGCGTTACTCAGGGCAACACTGAAGCTTTCTTT
d_gene: TRBD2; abundance: .; j_gene: TRBJ2-5; v_gene: TRBV14; CDR3aa: CASSHGLAGGQETQYF; CDR3nt: TGTGCCAGCAGCCACGGACTAGCGGGAGGGCAAGAGACCCAGTACTTC
d_gene: TRBD2; abundance: .; j_gene: TRBJ2-5; v_gene: TRBV28; CDR3aa: CASSSLLAGVETQYF; CDR3nt: TGTGCCAGCAGTTCGTTACTAGCGGGAGTAGAGACCCAGTACTTC
d_gene: TRBD1; abundance: .; j_gene: TRBJ1-1; v_gene: TRBV27; CDR3aa: CASSAFQGASGAFF; CDR3nt: TGTGCCAGCAGTGCCTTTCAGGGGGCTAGTGGAGCTTTCTTT
d_gene: .; abundance: .; j_gene: TRBJ1-5; v_gene: TRBV4-1; CDR3aa: CASSQFFQNQPQHF; CDR3nt: TGCGCCAGCAGCCAATTTTTCCAAAATCAGCCCCAGCATTTT
d_gene: TRBD1; abundance: .; j_gene: TRBJ1-2; v_gene: TRBV30; CDR3aa: CACSRQGRGYTF; CDR3nt: TGTGCCTGCTCTAGACAGGGACGGGGCTACACCTTC
d_gene: .; abundance: .; j_gene: TRBJ1-2; v_gene: TRBV15; CDR3aa: CATSRDVSYGYTF; CDR3nt: TGTGCCACCAGCAGAGATGTCAGCTATGGCTACACCTTC
d_gene: TRBD1; abundance: .; j_gene: TRBJ2-7; v_gene: TRBV7-2; CDR3aa: CASSLFRTGAPYEQYF; CDR3nt: TGTGCCAGCAGTCTATTCCGTACAGGGGCACCCTACGAGCAGTACTTC
d_gene: TRBD2; abundance: .; j_gene: TRBJ2-3; v_gene: TRBV9; CDR3aa: CASSLHGGRGTDTQYF; CDR3nt: TGTGCCAGCAGCCTCCACGGCGGGAGAGGCACAGATACGCAGTATTTT
d_gene: TRBD1; abundance: .; j_gene: TRBJ2-4; v_gene: TRBV18; CDR3aa: CASSPPPTGKSWIQYF; CDR3nt: TGTGCCAGCTCACCACCGCCGACAGGGAAATCTTGGATTCAGTACTTC
d_gene: TRBD1; abundance: .; j_gene: TRBJ2-5; v_gene: TRBV6-5; CDR3aa: CASRGQPQETQYF; CDR3nt: TGTGCCAGCAGGGGACAGCCCCAAGAGACCCAGTACTTC
d_gene: TRBD1; abundance: .; j_gene: TRBJ1-5; v_gene: TRBV18; CDR3aa: CASSQRQGNQPQHF; CDR3nt: TGTGCCAGCTCACAACGACAGGGGAATCAGCCCCAGCATTTT
d_gene: TRBD1; abundance: .; j_gene: TRBJ1-3; v_gene: TRBV6-1; CDR3aa: CASSDPTGRLSGNTIYF; CDR3nt: TGTGCCAGCAGTGACCCGACAGGGCGTCTCTCTGGAAACACCATATATTTT
d_gene: .; abundance: .; j_gene: TRBJ1-3; v_gene: TRBV19; CDR3aa: CASRNLGISSGNTIYF; CDR3nt: TGTGCCAGTCGAAACCTGGGCATCAGCTCTGGAAACACCATATATTTT
d_gene: TRBD1; abundance: .; j_gene: TRBJ2-7; v_gene: TRBV30; CDR3aa: CAWSVETGLYEQYF; CDR3nt: TGTGCCTGGAGTGTAGAGACAGGGTTGTACGAGCAGTACTTC
d_gene: .; abundance: .; j_gene: TRBJ2-3; v_gene: TRBV18; CDR3aa: CASLLNRVGTDTQYF; CDR3nt: TGTGCCAGCTTACTAAACAGGGTTGGCACAGATACGCAGTATTTT
d_gene: TRBD1; abundance: .; j_gene: TRBJ1-4; v_gene: TRBV6-5; CDR3aa: CASRISGTGDEKLFF; CDR3nt: TGTGCCAGCAGAATATCCGGGACAGGGGACGAAAAACTGTTTTTT
d_gene: .; abundance: .; j_gene: TRBJ2-7; v_gene: TRBV28; CDR3aa: CASSVFRGTPTYEQYF; CDR3nt: TGTGCCAGCAGCGTGTTTCGTGGGACTCCTACCTACGAGCAGTACTTC
d_gene: TRBD1; abundance: once; j_gene: TRBJ1-2; v_gene: TRBV20-1; CDR3aa: CSASLSGTDYGYTF; CDR3nt: TGCAGTGCTAGTCTCTCCGGGACAGACTATGGCTACACCTTC
d_gene: .; abundance: .; j_gene: TRBJ1-4; v_gene: TRBV7-9; CDR3aa: CASSLAGGTVNEKLFF; CDR3nt: TGTGCCAGCAGCTTAGCGGGGGGGACGGTTAATGAAAAACTGTTTTTT
d_gene: .; abundance: .; j_gene: TRBJ2-2; v_gene: TRBV7-9; CDR3aa: CASSPPGGNQANTGELFF; CDR3nt: TGTGCCAGCAGCCCACCAGGGGGGAATCAAGCGAACACCGGGGAGCTGTTTTTT
d_gene: TRBD1; abundance: .; j_gene: TRBJ1-3; v_gene: TRBV6-5; CDR3aa: CASSNLRDRGNTIYF; CDR3nt: TGTGCCAGCAGTAACCTCCGGGACAGGGGAAACACCATATATTTT
d_gene: .; abundance: .; j_gene: TRBJ2-3; v_gene: TRBV27; CDR3aa: CASRASPLTDTQYF; CDR3nt: TGTGCCAGCAGGGCATCCCCGCTCACAGATACGCAGTATTTT
d_gene: TRBD1; abundance: .; j_gene: TRBJ1-2; v_gene: TRBV28; CDR3aa: CASRQGGCGYTF; CDR3nt: TGTGCCAGCAGACAGGGGGGCTGTGGCTACACCTTC
d_gene: .; abundance: .; j_gene: TRBJ1-4; v_gene: TRBV29-1; CDR3aa: CSAGGGEKLFF; CDR3nt: TGCAGCGCTGGAGGTGGTGAAAAACTGTTTTTT
d_gene: .; abundance: once; j_gene: TRBJ2-7; v_gene: TRBV11-2; CDR3aa: CASISSRDKLYEQYF; CDR3nt: TGTGCCAGCATCTCTTCTAGGGACAAGTTATACGAGCAGTACTTC
d_gene: .; abundance: few; j_gene: TRBJ2-1; v_gene: TRBV11-2; CDR3aa: CASSLLRSYNEQFF; CDR3nt: TGTGCCAGCAGCCTCCTCCGGAGCTATAATGAGCAGTTCTTC
d_gene: TRBD1; abundance: .; j_gene: TRBJ1-1; v_gene: TRBV19; CDR3aa: CASSIGQGYTEAFF; CDR3nt: TGTGCCAGTAGTATTGGACAGGGGTACACTGAAGCTTTCTTT
d_gene: TRBD2; abundance: .; j_gene: TRBJ2-7; v_gene: TRBV5-1; CDR3aa: CASSLGGLAGGLKGREQYF; CDR3nt: TGCGCCAGCAGCTTGGGGGGACTAGCGGGAGGGTTAAAGGGGCGCGAGCAGTACTTC
d_gene: TRBD2; abundance: .; j_gene: TRBJ2-7; v_gene: TRBV28; CDR3aa: CASIAGSGRSSSYEQYF; CDR3nt: TGTGCCAGCATAGCAGGTAGCGGGAGGTCCAGCTCCTACGAGCAGTACTTC
d_gene: .; abundance: .; j_gene: TRBJ1-2; v_gene: TRBV19; CDR3aa: CASSWAGSSLYGYTF; CDR3nt: TGTGCCAGTAGTTGGGCAGGGTCCTCTCTCTATGGCTACACCTTC
d_gene: TRBD1; abundance: few; j_gene: TRBJ2-7; v_gene: TRBV29-1; CDR3aa: CSVEDRRTYEQYF; CDR3nt: TGCAGCGTGGAGGACAGGAGAACCTACGAGCAGTACTTC
d_gene: .; abundance: .; j_gene: TRBJ2-1; v_gene: TRBV4-1; CDR3aa: CASSQAGKKGWNEQFF; CDR3nt: TGCGCCAGCAGCCAAGCCGGGAAGAAAGGATGGAATGAGCAGTTCTTC
d_gene: .; abundance: .; j_gene: TRBJ2-7; v_gene: TRBV15; CDR3aa: CATGPDRTYEQYF; CDR3nt: TGTGCCACCGGGCCCGACAGAACCTACGAGCAGTACTTC
d_gene: TRBD1; abundance: once; j_gene: TRBJ1-6; v_gene: TRBV6-2/TRBV6-3; CDR3aa: CASSRGQGATPLHF; CDR3nt: TGTGCCAGCAGCCGAGGACAGGGGGCTACACCCCTCCACTTT
d_gene: TRBD1; abundance: few; j_gene: TRBJ1-2; v_gene: TRBV5-1; CDR3aa: CASREDRGIRGWDGYTF; CDR3nt: TGCGCCAGCAGGGAAGACAGGGGAATCCGGGGTTGGGATGGCTACACCTTC
d_gene: .; abundance: .; j_gene: TRBJ2-6; v_gene: TRBV11-3; CDR3aa: CASSLQGAGANVLTF; CDR3nt: TGTGCCAGCAGCCTACAGGGTGCTGGGGCCAACGTCCTGACTTTC
d_gene: .; abundance: .; j_gene: TRBJ2-7; v_gene: TRBV7-2; CDR3aa: CASSLSSYEQYF; CDR3nt: TGTGCCAGCAGCTTGAGCTCCTACGAGCAGTACTTC
d_gene: TRBD1; abundance: .; j_gene: TRBJ2-7; v_gene: TRBV6-2/TRBV6-3; CDR3aa: CASSSTGQAPYEQYF; CDR3nt: TGTGCCAGCAGTTCCACCGGACAGGCGCCCTACGAGCAGTACTTC
d_gene: .; abundance: once; j_gene: TRBJ1-2; v_gene: TRBV19; CDR3aa: CASQDILVSNYGYTF; CDR3nt: TGTGCCAGCCAGGACATCTTGGTGTCTAACTATGGCTACACCTTC
d_gene: TRBD1; abundance: .; j_gene: TRBJ1-2; v_gene: TRBV6-5; CDR3aa: CASSYSGGQGNDYTF; CDR3nt: TGTGCCAGCAGTTACTCGGGGGGACAGGGGAACGACTACACCTTC
d_gene: TRBD1; abundance: .; j_gene: TRBJ1-1; v_gene: TRBV6-5; CDR3aa: CASSRDRFNTEAFF; CDR3nt: TGTGCCAGCAGTAGGGACAGGTTCAACACTGAAGCTTTCTTT
d_gene: .; abundance: .; j_gene: TRBJ1-1; v_gene: TRBV21-1; CDR3aa: CASSKVTPIDRLSIMNTEAFF; CDR3nt: TGTGCCAGCAGCAAAGTTACCCCGATTGACAGGCTCTCGATAATGAACACTGAAGCTTTCTTT
d_gene: TRBD2; abundance: .; j_gene: TRBJ2-7; v_gene: TRBV5-1; CDR3aa: CASSSGTSGSDEQYF; CDR3nt: TGCGCCAGCAGCTCCGGGACTAGCGGGAGTGACGAGCAGTACTTC
d_gene: .; abundance: .; j_gene: TRBJ2-3; v_gene: TRBV7-9; CDR3aa: CASSLQGRYDDTQYF; CDR3nt: TGTGCCAGCAGCTTACAGGGGCGGTACGATGATACGCAGTATTTT
d_gene: TRBD1; abundance: .; j_gene: TRBJ1-2; v_gene: TRBV3-1/TRBV3-2; CDR3aa: CASSRRGGGESGYTF; CDR3nt: TGTGCCAGCAGCCGAAGAGGAGGGGGCGAGTCCGGCTACACCTTC
d_gene: TRBD2; abundance: .; j_gene: TRBJ2-5; v_gene: TRBV30; CDR3aa: CAWSPTSGGETQYF; CDR3nt: TGTGCCTGGAGCCCAACTAGCGGAGGAGAGACCCAGTACTTC
d_gene: .; abundance: .; j_gene: TRBJ2-1; v_gene: TRBV27; CDR3aa: CASRPGWSYNEQFF; CDR3nt: TGTGCCAGCAGACCAGGGTGGTCCTACAATGAGCAGTTCTTC
d_gene: TRBD2; abundance: once; j_gene: TRBJ2-1; v_gene: TRBV12-5; CDR3aa: CASDSGRHYNEQFF; CDR3nt: TGTGCTAGTGATAGCGGGAGGCATTACAATGAGCAGTTCTTC